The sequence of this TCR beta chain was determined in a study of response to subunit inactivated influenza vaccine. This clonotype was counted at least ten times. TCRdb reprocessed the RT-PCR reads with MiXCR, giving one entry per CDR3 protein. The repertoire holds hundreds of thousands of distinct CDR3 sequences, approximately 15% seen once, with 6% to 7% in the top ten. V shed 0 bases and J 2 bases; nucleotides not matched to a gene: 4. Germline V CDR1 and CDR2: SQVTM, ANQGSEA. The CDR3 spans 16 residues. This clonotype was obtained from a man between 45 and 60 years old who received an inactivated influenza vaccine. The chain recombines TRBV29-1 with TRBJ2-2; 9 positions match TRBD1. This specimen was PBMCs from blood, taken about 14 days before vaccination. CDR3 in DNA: TGCAGCGTTGAAGAAAAGGACAGGGGCAACACCGGGGAGCTGTTTTTT. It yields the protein CSVEEKDRGNTGELFF.